A selection of T cell receptor beta chains follows, all from one sample in a study of blood T cell repertoires in COVID-19. Data came from immunoSEQ multiplex PCR; TCRdb stores just in-frame clones and leaves some out. This table holds about 190,000 clones, 70% to 90% found once. Sequenced: peripheral blood. Source of these receptors: a man aged 25 to 40 with acute or convalescent COVID-19. The CDR3 runs from the conserved cysteine through the conserved F or W. D genes are given only for firm matches. Some rows mark clone size as missing; the rest say once, few, many or name a class of expanded clone.

j_call d_call v_call clone_size cdr3_nt cdr3_aa
TRBJ1-5 - TRBV15 - TGTGCCACGAGACAGACCAATCAGCCCCAGCATTTT CATRQTNQPQHF
TRBJ2-7 TRBD1 TRBV6-6 - TGTGCCAGCACGTCCCAGGGGGCCAAGTGGGGCTACGAGCAGTACTTC CASTSQGAKWGYEQYF
TRBJ2-7 - TRBV19 - TGTGCCAGTAGTCAAGGACTCACAATGGGGGAGCAGTACTTC CASSQGLTMGEQYF
TRBJ2-5 - TRBV24-1 - TGTGCCACCAGTGAGACAGGACAAGAAGGGACCCAGTACTTC CATSETGQEGTQYF
TRBJ2-7 - TRBV19 - TGTGCCAGTAGTCCAGCGGAGCTGGGCGAGCAGTACTTC CASSPAELGEQYF
TRBJ2-7 - TRBV21-1 - TGTGCCAGCAGCAAAGCATTAGTAGGTGAGCGGGAGCCCGAGCAGTACTTC CASSKALVGEREPEQYF
TRBJ2-3 - TRBV5-1 - TGCGCCAGCAGCCTCCGCCCAGCGGTTTCGGGCACAGATACGCAGTATTTT CASSLRPAVSGTDTQYF
TRBJ2-5 TRBD2 TRBV25-1 - TGTGCCAGCAGTGTCCTAGCGGGGGGAGGAGAGACCCAGTACTTC CASSVLAGGGETQYF
TRBJ1-2 TRBD1 TRBV5-1 once TGCGCCAGCAGCTTGGGGCACAGGGGGAACTATGGCTACACCTTC CASSLGHRGNYGYTF
TRBJ2-3 - TRBV9 - TGTGCCAGCAGCGTAGCGGGCAGGGCCACAGATACGCAGTATTTT CASSVAGRATDTQYF
TRBJ2-5 - TRBV18 - TGTGCCAGCTCACCCCCAGGGTCGGAGACCCAGTACTTC CASSPPGSETQYF
TRBJ1-4 TRBD1 TRBV7-9 - TGTGCCAGCAGCTTAGGGACAGGATTGAATGAAAAACTGTTTTTT CASSLGTGLNEKLFF
TRBJ1-1 - TRBV18 - TGTGCCAGCTCACCACCCGGGAGGCTCGCCGGGAGCACTGAAGCTTTCTTT CASSPPGRLAGSTEAFF
TRBJ1-2 - TRBV9 - TGTGCCAGCAGCAGACGGGAGGACTATGGCTACACCTTC CASSRREDYGYTF
TRBJ1-2 - TRBV18 - TGTGCCAGCTCATCCCAGGGAAGGGATGGCTACACCTTC CASSSQGRDGYTF
TRBJ2-5 TRBD2 TRBV29-1 - TGCAGCGTTGAAAGCGGGGCCCAAGAGACCCAGTACTTC CSVESGAQETQYF
TRBJ2-1 - TRBV7-9 - TGTGCCAGCAGCCACAGGACGACCTCCTACAATGAGCAGTTCTTC CASSHRTTSYNEQFF
TRBJ2-5 TRBD1 TRBV24-1 - TGTGCCACTGCACCACAGGACAGGGCGTCGACCCAGTACTTC CATAPQDRASTQYF
TRBJ2-7 TRBD1 TRBV5-4 - TGTGCCAGCAGCAAGATAACAGGGGGCGAATACGAGCAGTACTTC CASSKITGGEYEQYF
TRBJ2-1 TRBD2 TRBV19 - TGTGCCAGTAGTATAGGGGGACTAGCGGGAGTAAATGAGCAGTTCTTC CASSIGGLAGVNEQFF
TRBJ2-3 - TRBV19 - TGTGCCAGTAGTCCGCGACTGGCCACAGATACGCAGTATTTT CASSPRLATDTQYF
TRBJ2-3 TRBD1 TRBV28 - TGTGCCAGCAGTCGCCCGGGACAGGGAGTAACAGATACGCAGTATTTT CASSRPGQGVTDTQYF
TRBJ1-6 TRBD1 TRBV6-1 - TGTGCCAGCAGTGAAGTGGGGACAGGTAATTCACCCCTCCACTTT CASSEVGTGNSPLHF
TRBJ2-5 TRBD2 TRBV6-6 - TGTGCCAGCAGTCTGGGACTAGCATCAGAGACCCAGTACTTC CASSLGLASETQYF